These T cell receptor beta chains were read from a single sample in a study of OX40 agonist ivuxolimab in advanced cancers. The assay was immunoSEQ multiplex PCR, and TCRdb's table has in-frame clones only and misses some. Altogether around 31,000 clones are present, roughly 86% being singletons, with the ten largest covering roughly 58%. The sequenced sample was CD4+ or CD8+ T cells sorted from blood, obtained in a trial of the OX40 agonist ivuxolimab. These receptors originate from an adult with an advanced solid tumor such as melanoma, head and neck, liver or kidney cancer. Each CDR3 is given with its conserved first and last residue. The D gene is left open where the match is weak. Rows may omit the clone size; those that give it use once, few, many or a size class.

D: TRBD1; V: TRBV29-1; J: TRBJ1-1; size: once; CDR3: CSAEQGENTEAFF; DNA: TGCAGCGCCGAACAGGGGGAGAACACTGAAGCTTTCTTT
D: TRBD1; V: TRBV7-9; J: TRBJ2-2; size: -; CDR3: CASSFPGQGTGELFF; DNA: TGTGCCAGCAGTTTCCCGGGACAGGGCACCGGGGAGCTGTTTTTT
D: -; V: TRBV2; J: TRBJ2-7; size: -; CDR3: CASNYKYEQYF; DNA: TGTGCCAGCAACTACAAGTACGAGCAGTACTTC
D: -; V: TRBV30; J: TRBJ1-5; size: -; CDR3: CAWKAEGDMGQPQHF; DNA: TGTGCCTGGAAGGCGGAGGGCGATATGGGTCAGCCCCAGCATTTT
D: -; V: TRBV11-2; J: TRBJ2-1; size: -; CDR3: CASSLYQGGGEQFF; DNA: TGTGCCAGCAGCTTATATCAGGGTGGTGGTGAGCAGTTCTTC
D: TRBD1; V: TRBV10-2; J: TRBJ1-1; size: -; CDR3: CASERGPGEAFF; DNA: TGCGCCAGCGAAAGGGGGCCGGGTGAAGCTTTCTTT
D: TRBD2; V: TRBV27; J: TRBJ2-5; size: -; CDR3: CASREGETQYF; DNA: TGTGCCAGCCGGGAGGGGGAGACCCAGTACTTC
D: TRBD1; V: TRBV11-2; J: TRBJ2-7; size: once; CDR3: CASSLATQGASYEQYF; DNA: TGTGCCAGCAGCTTAGCCACCCAGGGGGCCTCCTACGAGCAGTACTTC
D: -; V: TRBV27; J: TRBJ2-7; size: -; CDR3: CASSQLGYRYEQYF; DNA: TGTGCCAGCAGTCAATTAGGCTATCGCTACGAGCAGTACTTC
D: -; V: TRBV5-1; J: TRBJ2-7; size: few; CDR3: CASSTNGFYEQYF; DNA: TGCGCCAGCAGCACTAATGGGTTCTACGAGCAGTACTTC
D: TRBD2; V: TRBV10-3; J: TRBJ2-7; size: -; CDR3: CAISDLHGGRYEQYF; DNA: TGTGCCATCAGTGACTTACACGGCGGGAGGTACGAGCAGTACTTC
D: -; V: TRBV28; J: TRBJ2-5; size: once; CDR3: CASSFYRLVRGQETQYF; DNA: TGTGCCAGCAGTTTTTATCGACTAGTCAGGGGGCAAGAGACCCAGTACTTC
D: -; V: TRBV27; J: TRBJ2-7; size: -; CDR3: CASGGPFYEQYF; DNA: TGTGCCAGCGGCGGACCCTTCTACGAGCAGTACTTC
D: TRBD2; V: TRBV6-6; J: TRBJ2-2; size: -; CDR3: CASSYVAGGLGELFF; DNA: TGTGCCAGCAGTTATGTAGCGGGGGGGCTCGGGGAGCTGTTTTTT
D: -; V: TRBV28; J: TRBJ2-7; size: -; CDR3: CASSLGLTTYEQYF; DNA: TGTGCCAGCAGTTTGGGCCTAACGACGTACGAGCAGTACTTC
D: TRBD1; V: TRBV5-4; J: TRBJ2-3; size: -; CDR3: CASSLHRGTDTQYF; DNA: TGTGCCAGCAGCTTGCACAGGGGAACAGATACGCAGTATTTT
D: -; V: TRBV19; J: TRBJ2-7; size: -; CDR3: CASSIGGHSYEQYF; DNA: TGTGCCAGTAGTATCGGGGGGCATTCCTACGAGCAGTACTTC
D: TRBD2; V: TRBV27; J: TRBJ2-2; size: -; CDR3: CASSLIGLAGGYSNTGELFF; DNA: TGTGCCAGCAGTTTAATTGGGCTAGCGGGGGGATATTCGAACACCGGGGAGCTGTTTTTT
D: -; V: TRBV7-6; J: TRBJ2-5; size: -; CDR3: CASSLGGGETQYF; DNA: TGTGCCAGCAGCCTAGGGGGGGGAGAGACCCAGTACTTC
D: -; V: TRBV7-6; J: TRBJ2-7; size: -; CDR3: CASSLGAREQYF; DNA: TGTGCCAGCAGCTTAGGGGCGAGGGAGCAGTACTTC
D: -; V: TRBV28; J: TRBJ2-3; size: -; CDR3: CASRSRDRDSTDTQYF; DNA: TGTGCCAGCAGGTCCAGGGACCGCGATAGCACAGATACGCAGTATTTT
D: -; V: TRBV6-6; J: TRBJ2-7; size: -; CDR3: CASSTLNEQYF; DNA: TGTGCCAGCAGTACCTTGAACGAGCAGTACTTC
D: -; V: TRBV30; J: TRBJ1-4; size: -; CDR3: CAWSVGGEGVFGEKLFF; DNA: TGTGCCTGGAGTGTAGGGGGAGAGGGGGTGTTTGGTGAAAAACTGTTTTTT
D: TRBD1; V: TRBV5-1; J: TRBJ2-3; size: -; CDR3: CASSPGQGVGTDTQYF; DNA: TGCGCCAGCAGCCCGGGACAGGGAGTGGGCACAGATACGCAGTATTTT
D: -; V: TRBV19; J: TRBJ1-5; size: -; CDR3: CASRNGRDNQPQHF; DNA: TGTGCCAGTAGAAATGGCAGGGACAATCAGCCCCAGCATTTT
D: -; V: TRBV25-1; J: TRBJ1-6; size: -; CDR3: CASSEYNNSPLHF; DNA: TGTGCCAGCAGTGAATATAATAATTCACCCCTCCACTTT
D: -; V: TRBV5-1; J: TRBJ1-2; size: once; CDR3: CASSTDGRNYGYTF; DNA: TGCGCCAGCAGCACCGACGGACGCAACTATGGCTACACCTTC
D: -; V: TRBV7-9; J: TRBJ2-7; size: -; CDR3: CASSARGDGVVEQYF; DNA: TGTGCCAGCAGCGCACGGGGTGATGGTGTTGTCGAGCAGTACTTC
D: -; V: TRBV7-2; J: TRBJ1-4; size: -; CDR3: CASSFRPHGGNEKLFF; DNA: TGTGCCAGCAGCTTTAGGCCCCACGGGGGAAATGAAAAACTGTTTTTT
D: -; V: TRBV11-2; J: TRBJ2-3; size: -; CDR3: CASSFDLRTQYF; DNA: TGTGCCAGCAGCTTCGACCTGAGAACGCAGTATTTT
D: -; V: TRBV10-2; J: TRBJ2-1; size: -; CDR3: CASRVREPFYNEQFF; DNA: TGCGCCAGCAGGGTCAGGGAGCCCTTCTACAATGAGCAGTTCTTC
D: TRBD2; V: TRBV9; J: TRBJ2-2; size: -; CDR3: CASSSGTSGTTGELFF; DNA: TGTGCCAGCAGCTCCGGGACTAGCGGAACCACCGGGGAGCTGTTTTTT
D: TRBD1; V: TRBV30; J: TRBJ2-4; size: -; CDR3: CAWSEGQGGYKNIQYF; DNA: TGTGCCTGGAGTGAGGGACAGGGGGGTTACAAAAACATTCAGTACTTC
D: -; V: TRBV27; J: TRBJ2-6; size: -; CDR3: CASSVLQGWANVLTF; DNA: TGTGCCAGCAGTGTATTACAGGGTTGGGCCAACGTCCTGACTTTC
D: TRBD1; V: TRBV6-5; J: TRBJ2-7; size: -; CDR3: CASSTGTGGNYEQYF; DNA: TGTGCCAGCAGCACCGGGACAGGGGGTAACTACGAGCAGTACTTC
D: -; V: TRBV9; J: TRBJ1-2; size: -; CDR3: CASSGFGDRRPDAVYGYTF; DNA: TGTGCCAGCAGCGGCTTCGGAGACAGGCGACCTGACGCGGTGTATGGCTACACCTTC
D: TRBD2; V: TRBV10-1; J: TRBJ2-3; size: -; CDR3: CASQNAGGLTDTQYF; DNA: TGCGCCAGCCAGAATGCGGGGGGACTCACAGATACGCAGTATTTT
D: -; V: TRBV2; J: TRBJ2-2; size: -; CDR3: CASSEWTGELFF; DNA: TGTGCCAGCAGTGAATGGACCGGGGAGCTGTTTTTT